This TCR beta chain was found in a study of T cells after yellow fever vaccination. Across the whole study: Preparing low-cell-number fractions relied on SMART-Seq v4 Ultra Low Input.

Trimming left V 6 bases short and J 8 bases short, with 8 bases between. The CDR3 loop spans 11 amino acids. Germline V gene data show CDR1 as MNHNY and CDR2 as SVGAGI (reference sequence). Broader study findings: Although the secondary response was weaker, it peaked faster, at day 5 versus 15. Across the CD4 and CD8 compartments, a small share of clonotypes was present in both. Abundant clonotypes from the bulk population could contaminate FACS-sorted repertoires.

Remarks on this clonotype: Its antigen is not identified.

TCRdb fed the 5' RACE reads into MiXCR, producing one record per CDR3 protein. The sample lists hundreds of thousands of distinct CDR3 sequences, 10% to 15% seen once, with just under 15% in the top ten. V usage is TRBV6-6 and J usage is TRBJ2-4; D is undetermined. The sequence derives from a man between 25 and 39 years old who received the YFV17D yellow fever vaccine. This specimen was PBMCs, taken on the day of the yellow fever booster vaccination. The CDR3 sequence is CASRRRDIQYF. Written as DNA, the CDR3 is TGTGCCAGCAGGAGACGGGACATTCAGTACTTC.